This T cell receptor (beta chain) was recorded in a study of cytotoxic CD8 clonotypes in ibrutinib-treated CLL. About the research overall: Partial response occurred in around 24 patients and complete response in 2; at median approximately 68 months, around 14 remained remitted and some twelve progressed.

Repertoires were generated with immunoSEQ multiplex PCR, while TCRdb's copy carries only in-frame clones and drops some. In the table there are more than 25,000 clones, 76% of which are singletons. Germline V CDR1 and CDR2: SNHLY, FYNNEI. The CDR3 runs 15 residues. V was cut by 7 bases and J by 7 bases, with 19 bases left in between. This clone was picked up a small number of times. The rearrangement links TRBV2 to TRBJ1-4; weak D call: TRBD1 (6 bases). The clonotype originates from a human donor with chronic lymphocytic leukemia. Sequenced material: PBMCs, taken after 36 months of ibrutinib treatment. CDR3 loop: CASTEGQGRSEKLFF. The CDR3 DNA is TGTGCCAGCACCGAGGGGCAGGGGAGGAGTGAAAAACTGTTTTTT.